This T cell receptor (beta chain) came from a study of CD8+CD57+ T cells in acquired aplastic anemia. Findings and limits, study-wide: No significant patient-versus-control difference appeared in CD8+ Simpson's diversity.

Points on this clonotype: As yet, its antigen is unknown.

This CDR3 has 13 amino acids. Germline assignment: CDR1 LNHDA and CDR2 SQIVND (reference sequence). Between the trimmed V and J ends, which lost 4 bases and 4 bases, there was a span of 8 bases. Patients chosen for sequencing had CD8+CD57+ cells that had expanded, as shown by flow cytometry. It was genomic DNA that served as the template for profiling TCR beta VDJ and CDR3. TCRdb redid the calling of the reads with MiXCR, one entry per CDR3 protein. This sample has roughly 280,000 distinct CDR3 sequences; approximately 60% occur once, and the top ten carry approximately 1.3%. V gene TRBV19 combines with J gene TRBJ2-1, with D unclear. Source material: sorted CD4+, CD8+, or CD8+CD57+ T cells (not recorded which) from PBMCs. The sequence derives from a human donor with aplastic anemia. Here the CDR3 DNA reads TGTGCCAGTAGTAGGATAGGATACAATGAGCAGTTCTTC. Protein sequence: CASSRIGYNEQFF. Drawing the rest from reference TRBV19 and TRBJ2-1, the complete variable domain is DGGITQSPKYLFRKEGQNVTLSCEQNLNHDAMYWYRQDPGQGLRLIYYSQIVNDFQKGDIAEGYSVSREKKESFPLTVTSAQKNPTAFYLCASSRIGYNEQFFGPGTRLTVL.